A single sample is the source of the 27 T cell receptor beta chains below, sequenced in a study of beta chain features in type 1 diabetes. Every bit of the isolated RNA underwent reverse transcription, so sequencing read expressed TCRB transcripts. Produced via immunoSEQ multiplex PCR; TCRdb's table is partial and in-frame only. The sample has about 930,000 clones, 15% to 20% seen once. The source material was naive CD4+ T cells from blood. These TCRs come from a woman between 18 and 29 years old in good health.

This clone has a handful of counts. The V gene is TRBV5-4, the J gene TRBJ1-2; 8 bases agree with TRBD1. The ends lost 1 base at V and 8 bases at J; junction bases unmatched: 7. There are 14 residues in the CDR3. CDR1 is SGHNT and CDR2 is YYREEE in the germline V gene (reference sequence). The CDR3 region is CASSLTLQGGGYTF. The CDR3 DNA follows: TGTGCCAGCAGCTTGACCCTACAGGGGGGCGGCTACACCTTC.

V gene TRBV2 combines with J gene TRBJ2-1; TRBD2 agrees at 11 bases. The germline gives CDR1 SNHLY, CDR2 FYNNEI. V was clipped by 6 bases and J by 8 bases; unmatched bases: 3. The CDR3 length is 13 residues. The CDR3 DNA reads TGTGCCAGCAGCCCTAGCGGGAGGCATGAGCAGTTCTTC. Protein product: CASSPSGRHEQFF.

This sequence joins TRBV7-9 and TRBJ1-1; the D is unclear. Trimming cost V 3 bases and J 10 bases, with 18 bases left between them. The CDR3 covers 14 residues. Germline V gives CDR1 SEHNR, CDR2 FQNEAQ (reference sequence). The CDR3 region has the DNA TGTGCCAGCAGCTTTAACTACCAGGAGGCAGGAGCTTTCTTT. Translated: CASSFNYQEAGAFF.

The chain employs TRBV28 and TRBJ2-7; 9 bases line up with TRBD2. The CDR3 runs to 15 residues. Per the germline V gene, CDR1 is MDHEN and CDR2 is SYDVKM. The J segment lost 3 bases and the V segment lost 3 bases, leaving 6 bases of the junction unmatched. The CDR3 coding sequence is TGTGCCAGCAGTTTTCGCGGGAGGGCCGGCTACGAGCAGTACTTC. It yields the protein CASSFRGRAGYEQYF.

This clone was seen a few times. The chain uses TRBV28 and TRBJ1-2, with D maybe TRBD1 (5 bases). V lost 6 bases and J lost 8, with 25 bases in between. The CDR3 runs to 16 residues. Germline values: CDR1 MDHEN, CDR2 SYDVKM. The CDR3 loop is CASRYRPGLEIRGYTF. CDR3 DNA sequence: TGTGCCAGCAGATACCGCCCAGGGCTCGAAATCCGGGGCTACACCTTC.

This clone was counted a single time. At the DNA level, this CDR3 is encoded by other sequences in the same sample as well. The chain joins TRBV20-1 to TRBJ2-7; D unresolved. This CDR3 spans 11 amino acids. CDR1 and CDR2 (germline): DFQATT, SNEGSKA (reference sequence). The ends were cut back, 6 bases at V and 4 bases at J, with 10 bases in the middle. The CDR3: CSARVGYEQYF. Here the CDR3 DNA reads TGCAGTGCCCGAGTAGGGTACGAGCAGTACTTC.

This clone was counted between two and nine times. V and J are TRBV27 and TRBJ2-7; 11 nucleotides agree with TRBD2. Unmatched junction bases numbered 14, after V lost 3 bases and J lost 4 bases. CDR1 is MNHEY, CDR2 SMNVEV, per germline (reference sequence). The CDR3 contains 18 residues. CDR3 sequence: CASSFATSGSPRGYEQYF. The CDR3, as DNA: TGTGCCAGCAGTTTCGCTACTAGCGGGAGCCCAAGAGGATACGAGCAGTACTTC.

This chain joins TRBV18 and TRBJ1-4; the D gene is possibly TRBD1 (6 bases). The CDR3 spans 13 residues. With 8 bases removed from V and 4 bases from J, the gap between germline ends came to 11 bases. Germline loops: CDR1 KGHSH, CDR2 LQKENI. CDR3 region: CASRGQHNEKLFF. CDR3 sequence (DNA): TGTGCCAGCCGTGGACAGCATAATGAAAAACTGTTTTTT.

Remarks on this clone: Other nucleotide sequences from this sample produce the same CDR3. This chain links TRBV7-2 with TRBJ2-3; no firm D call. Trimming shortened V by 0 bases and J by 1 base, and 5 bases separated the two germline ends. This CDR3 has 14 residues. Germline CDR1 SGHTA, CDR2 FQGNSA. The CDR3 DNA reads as TGTGCCAGCAGCTTAGCTGGCGGCACAGATACGCAGTATTTT. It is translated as CASSLAGGTDTQYF. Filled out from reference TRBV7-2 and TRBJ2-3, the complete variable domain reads GAGVSQSPSNKVTEKGKDVELRCDPISGHTALYWYRQSLGQGLEFLIYFQGNSAPDKSGLPSDRFSAERTGGSVSTLTIQRTQQEDSAVYLCASSLAGGTDTQYFGPGTRLTVL.

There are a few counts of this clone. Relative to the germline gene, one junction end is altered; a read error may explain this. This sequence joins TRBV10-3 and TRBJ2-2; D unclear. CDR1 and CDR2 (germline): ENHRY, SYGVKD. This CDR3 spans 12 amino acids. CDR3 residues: CSISELTGELFF. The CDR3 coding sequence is TGTTCCATCAGTGAACTTACCGGGGAGCTGTTTTTT.

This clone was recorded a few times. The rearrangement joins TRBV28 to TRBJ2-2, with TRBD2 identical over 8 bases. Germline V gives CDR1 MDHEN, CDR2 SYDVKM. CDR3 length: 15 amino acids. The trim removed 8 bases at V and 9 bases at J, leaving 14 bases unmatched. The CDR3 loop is CASPRLAIFRRELFF. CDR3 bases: TGTGCCAGCCCGCGACTAGCGATTTTTAGGAGGGAGCTGTTTTTT.

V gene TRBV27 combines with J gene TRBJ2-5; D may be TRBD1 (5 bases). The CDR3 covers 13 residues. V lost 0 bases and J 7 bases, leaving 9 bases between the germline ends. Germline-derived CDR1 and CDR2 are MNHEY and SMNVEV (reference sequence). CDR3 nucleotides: TGTGCCAGCAGTTTATCGGCAGGGTGGACCCAGTACTTC. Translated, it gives CASSLSAGWTQYF.

The CDR3 protein is CASRVGRPQETQYF. Written as DNA, the CDR3 is TGTGCCAGCAGGGTGGGGAGACCCCAAGAGACCCAGTACTTC. V gene TRBV2 combines with J gene TRBJ2-5; maybe TRBD2 (5 bases). Trimming stripped 6 bases from V and 1 base from J, with 12 bases between. The length of the CDR3 is 14 residues. Germline V lookup: CDR1 SNHLY, CDR2 FYNNEI.

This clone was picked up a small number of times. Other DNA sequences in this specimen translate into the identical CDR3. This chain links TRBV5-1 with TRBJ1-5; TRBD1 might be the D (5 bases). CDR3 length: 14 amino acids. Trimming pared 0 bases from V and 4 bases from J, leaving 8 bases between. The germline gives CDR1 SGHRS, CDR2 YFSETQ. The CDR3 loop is CASSLGGTNQPQHF. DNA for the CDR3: TGCGCCAGCAGCTTGGGTGGGACGAATCAGCCCCAGCATTTT.

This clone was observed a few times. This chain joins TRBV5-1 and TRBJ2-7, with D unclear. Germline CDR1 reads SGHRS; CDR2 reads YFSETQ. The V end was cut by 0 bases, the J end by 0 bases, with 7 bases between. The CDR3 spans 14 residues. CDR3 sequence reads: CASSLGDFSYEQYF. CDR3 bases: TGCGCCAGCAGCTTGGGGGATTTCTCCTACGAGCAGTACTTC.

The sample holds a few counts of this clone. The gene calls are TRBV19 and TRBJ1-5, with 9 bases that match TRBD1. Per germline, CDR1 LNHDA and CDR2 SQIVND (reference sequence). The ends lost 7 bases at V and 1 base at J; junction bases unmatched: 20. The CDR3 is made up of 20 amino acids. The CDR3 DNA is TGTGCCAGTACCTCATCTGGACAGGGGCTACGATACTCCAGCAATCAGCCCCAGCATTTT. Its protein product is CASTSSGQGLRYSSNQPQHF. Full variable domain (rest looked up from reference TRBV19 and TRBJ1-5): DGGITQSPKYLFRKEGQNVTLSCEQNLNHDAMYWYRQDPGQGLRLIYYSQIVNDFQKGDIAEGYSVSREKKESFPLTVTSAQKNPTAFYLCASTSSGQGLRYSSNQPQHFGDGTRLSIL.

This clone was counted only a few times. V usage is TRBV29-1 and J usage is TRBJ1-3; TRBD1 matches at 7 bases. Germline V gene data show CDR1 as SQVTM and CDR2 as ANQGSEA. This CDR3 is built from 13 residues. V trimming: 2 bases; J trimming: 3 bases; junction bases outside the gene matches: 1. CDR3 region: CSVERTGGNTIYF. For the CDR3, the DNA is TGCAGCGTTGAACGGACAGGTGGAAACACCATATATTTT. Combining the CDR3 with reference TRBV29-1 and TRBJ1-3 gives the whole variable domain SAVISQKPSRDICQRGTSLTIQCQVDSQVTMMFWYRQQPGQSLTLIATANQGSEATYESGFVIDKFPISRPNLTFSTLTVSNMSPEDSSIYLCSVERTGGNTIYFGEGSWLTVV.

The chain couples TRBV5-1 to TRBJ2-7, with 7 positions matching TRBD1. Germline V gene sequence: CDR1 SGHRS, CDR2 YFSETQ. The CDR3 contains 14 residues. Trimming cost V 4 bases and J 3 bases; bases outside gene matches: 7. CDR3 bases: TGCGCCAGCAGCCTGAGACAGGGCAACTACGAGCAGTACTTC. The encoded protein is CASSLRQGNYEQYF.

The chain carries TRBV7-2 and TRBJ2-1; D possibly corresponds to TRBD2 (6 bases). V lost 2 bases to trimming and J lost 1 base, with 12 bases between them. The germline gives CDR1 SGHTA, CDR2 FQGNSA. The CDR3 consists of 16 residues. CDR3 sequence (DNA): TGTGCCAGCAGCTTATCTAGCGATCAATCCTACAATGAGCAGTTCTTC. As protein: CASSLSSDQSYNEQFF. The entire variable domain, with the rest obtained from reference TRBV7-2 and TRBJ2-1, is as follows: GAGVSQSPSNKVTEKGKDVELRCDPISGHTALYWYRQSLGQGLEFLIYFQGNSAPDKSGLPSDRFSAERTGGSVSTLTIQRTQQEDSAVYLCASSLSSDQSYNEQFFGPGTRLTVL.

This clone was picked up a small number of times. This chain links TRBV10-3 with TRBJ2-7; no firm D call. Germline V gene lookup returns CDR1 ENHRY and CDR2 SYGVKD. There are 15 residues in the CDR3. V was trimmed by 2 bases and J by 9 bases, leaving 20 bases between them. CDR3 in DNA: TGTGCCATCAGTGAGGGTGACGTCGGCTCGTTTGTGCAGTACTTC. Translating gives CAISEGDVGSFVQYF.

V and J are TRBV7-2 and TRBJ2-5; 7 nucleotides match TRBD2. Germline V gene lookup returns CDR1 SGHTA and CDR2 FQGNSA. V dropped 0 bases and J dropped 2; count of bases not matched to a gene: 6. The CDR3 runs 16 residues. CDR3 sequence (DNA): TGTGCCAGCAGCTTAGCGGTCTCTAGCGGTCAAGAGACCCAGTACTTC. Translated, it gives CASSLAVSSGQETQYF.

CDR3: CASRTSGSPGELFF. CDR3 nucleotide sequence: TGTGCCAGCAGGACTAGCGGGAGTCCCGGGGAGCTGTTTTTT. V gene TRBV14 combines with J gene TRBJ2-2; 12 bases agree with TRBD2. The V segment lost 6 bases and the J segment 6 bases; nucleotides outside the gene matches: 2. Germline V lookup: CDR1 SGHDN, CDR2 FVKESK. This CDR3 spans 14 amino acids. The full variable domain, rest sourced from reference TRBV14 and TRBJ2-2, is EAGVTQFPSHSVIEKGQTVTLRCDPISGHDNLYWYRRVMGKEIKFLLHFVKESKQDESGMPNNRFLAERTGGTYSTLKVQPAELEDSGVYFCASRTSGSPGELFFGEGSRLTVL.

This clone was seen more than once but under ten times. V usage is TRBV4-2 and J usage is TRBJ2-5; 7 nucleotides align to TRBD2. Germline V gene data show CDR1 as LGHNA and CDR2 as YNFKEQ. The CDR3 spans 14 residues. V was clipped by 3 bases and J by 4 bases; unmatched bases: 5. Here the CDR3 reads CASSHSGGGETQYF. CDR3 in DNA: TGTGCCAGCAGCCATTCGGGAGGAGGAGAGACCCAGTACTTC.

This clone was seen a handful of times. CDR3 protein: CASSLDRRTVYNEQFF. CDR3 bases: TGTGCCAGCAGCTTAGACCGGCGGACAGTATACAATGAGCAGTTCTTC. The gene calls are TRBV7-9 and TRBJ2-1; tentatively, D is TRBD1 (6 bases). Germline CDR1 SEHNR, CDR2 FQNEAQ (reference sequence). V lost 1 base and J lost 4, with 14 bases in between. The CDR3 is 16 amino acids. Full variable domain (missing parts from reference TRBV7-9 and TRBJ2-1): DTGVSQNPRHKITKRGQNVTFRCDPISEHNRLYWYRQTLGQGPEFLTYFQNEAQLEKSRLLSDRFSAERPKGSFSTLEIQRTEQGDSAMYLCASSLDRRTVYNEQFFGPGTRLTVL.

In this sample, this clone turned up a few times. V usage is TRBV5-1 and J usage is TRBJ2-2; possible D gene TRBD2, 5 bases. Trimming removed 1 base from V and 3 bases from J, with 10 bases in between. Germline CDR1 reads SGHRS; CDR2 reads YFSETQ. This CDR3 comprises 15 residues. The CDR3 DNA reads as TGCGCCAGCAGCTTGAGGCCCGGGGACACCGGGGAGCTGTTTTTT. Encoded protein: CASSLRPGDTGELFF.

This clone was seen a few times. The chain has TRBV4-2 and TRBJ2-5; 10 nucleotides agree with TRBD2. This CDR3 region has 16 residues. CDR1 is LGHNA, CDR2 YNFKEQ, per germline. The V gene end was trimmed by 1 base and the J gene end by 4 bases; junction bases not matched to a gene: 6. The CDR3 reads CASSQVLASGGETQYF. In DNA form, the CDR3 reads TGTGCCAGCAGCCAAGTCCTCGCTAGCGGGGGAGAGACCCAGTACTTC.

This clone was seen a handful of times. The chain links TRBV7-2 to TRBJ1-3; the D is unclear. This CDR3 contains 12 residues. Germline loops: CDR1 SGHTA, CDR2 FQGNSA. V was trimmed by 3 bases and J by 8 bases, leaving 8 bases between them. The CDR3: CASSFAGYTIYF. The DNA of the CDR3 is TGTGCCAGCAGCTTTGCAGGATACACCATATATTTT.